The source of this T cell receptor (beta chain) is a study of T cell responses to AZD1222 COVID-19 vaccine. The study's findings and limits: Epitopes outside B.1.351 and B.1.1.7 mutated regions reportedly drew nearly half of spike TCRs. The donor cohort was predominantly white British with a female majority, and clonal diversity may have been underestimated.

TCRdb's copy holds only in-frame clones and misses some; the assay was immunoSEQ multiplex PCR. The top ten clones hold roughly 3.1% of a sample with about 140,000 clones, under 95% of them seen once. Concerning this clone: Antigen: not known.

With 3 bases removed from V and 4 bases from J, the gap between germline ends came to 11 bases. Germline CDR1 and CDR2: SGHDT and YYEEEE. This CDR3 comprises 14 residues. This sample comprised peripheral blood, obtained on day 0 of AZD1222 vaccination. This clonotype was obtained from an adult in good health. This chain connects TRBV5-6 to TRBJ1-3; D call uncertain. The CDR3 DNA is TGTGCCAGCAGCTACCAGAGGTGGGGAAACACCATATATTTT. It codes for CASSYQRWGNTIYF.